Each of the 27 T cell receptor beta chains below was sequenced from the same sample in a study of CD8+ T cells in alopecia areata. Described treatment: oral pan-JAK inhibitor, 5-10 mg twice daily. Reverse transcribed after extraction, RNA yielded cDNA as the sequencing template. Measured with immunoSEQ multiplex PCR; TCRdb has only the in-frame clones, and not every one. The table includes around 300,000 clones, roughly 60% detected once. The sample here was CD4+ T cells sorted from blood, taken at roughly week 52, from a patient treated with tofacitinib. These receptors came from a human donor with alopecia areata.

V gene TRBV30 combines with J gene TRBJ2-7; a weak D match, TRBD2 (6 bases). This CDR3 is built from 12 residues. V was pared by 3 bases and J by 2 bases, with 8 bases between. From germline, CDR1 is GTSNPN and CDR2 SVGIG (reference sequence). The CDR3 here is CAWRRGTYEQYF. In nucleotides, the CDR3 is TGTGCCTGGAGGCGCGGGACCTACGAGCAGTACTTC.

The chain has TRBV9 and TRBJ2-3, with 11 bases identical to TRBD2. J was trimmed by 2 bases and V by 4 bases; bases with no gene match: 3. The CDR3 length is 15 residues. Germline values: CDR1 SGDLS, CDR2 YYNGEE. The CDR3 loop reads CASSISGGATDTQYF. The CDR3 DNA is TGTGCCAGCAGCATTAGCGGGGGGGCCACAGATACGCAGTATTTT.

V is TRBV4-2 and J is TRBJ2-1; 8 bases are shared with TRBD1. Germline assignment: CDR1 LGHNA and CDR2 YNFKEQ. This CDR3 has 16 amino acids. Trimming removed 4 bases from V and 8 bases from J; junction bases left unmatched: 13. The CDR3 nucleotides read TGTGCCAGCAGCCTTACTTCAACAGGGGGTTCGGATGAGCAGTTCTTC. It encodes CASSLTSTGGSDEQFF.

This clone was counted once. The chain is built from TRBV29-1 and TRBJ2-7; 8 bases line up with TRBD1. The germline V gene encodes CDR1 SQVTM and CDR2 ANQGSEA. The CDR3 spans 14 residues. Unmatched junction bases numbered 11, after V lost 5 bases and J lost 5 bases. This chain's CDR3 is CSVLFLDRVDEQYF. For the CDR3, the DNA is TGCAGCGTTCTATTCCTGGACAGGGTGGACGAGCAGTACTTC.

The rearrangement links TRBV2 to TRBJ2-7; D perhaps matches TRBD2 (5 bases). The germline CDR1 and CDR2 sequences are SNHLY and FYNNEI. The CDR3 length is 14 residues. Trimming removed 6 bases from V and 0 bases from J, with 12 bases in between. CDR3 nucleotide sequence: TGTGCCAGCAGCCGAGGGATAAGCTCCTACGAGCAGTACTTC. This codes for CASSRGISSYEQYF.

The chain links TRBV30 to TRBJ2-7; 7 bases line up with TRBD1. The junction had 17 bases not matched to a gene; V was cut back by 3 bases and J by 3 bases. From germline, CDR1 is GTSNPN and CDR2 SVGIG (reference sequence). The CDR3 is 17 residues long. The CDR3 bases are TGTGCCTGGAGGGCTTCAACGATGACAGGGTGGAACTACGAGCAGTACTTC. It encodes CAWRASTMTGWNYEQYF. The entire variable domain, with the rest obtained from reference TRBV30 and TRBJ2-7, is as follows: SQTIHQWPATLVQPVGSPLSLECTVEGTSNPNLYWYRQAAGRGLQLLFYSVGIGQISSEVPQNLSASRPQDRQFILSSKKLLLSDSGFYLCAWRASTMTGWNYEQYFGPGTRLTVT.

The chain joins TRBV18 to TRBJ2-5; D remains unclear. The germline V gene has CDR1 KGHSH and CDR2 LQKENI. V shed 1 base and J shed 5 bases, with 8 bases lying between them. The CDR3 has 13 residues. CDR3 amino acids: CASSPRQRETQYF. DNA of the CDR3: TGTGCCAGCTCACCACGCCAACGGGAGACCCAGTACTTC. The whole variable domain, filled in from reference TRBV18 and TRBJ2-5, reads NAGVMQNPRHLVRRRGQEARLRCSPMKGHSHVYWYRQLPEEGLKFMVYLQKENIIDESGMPKERFSAEFPKEGPSILRIQQVVRGDSAAYFCASSPRQRETQYFGPGTRLLVL.

V gene TRBV6-6 combines with J gene TRBJ2-3, with D possibly matching TRBD2 (6 bases). The CDR3 sequence is 16 residues long. Germline assignment: CDR1 MNHNY and CDR2 SVGAGI (reference sequence). The V gene lost 6 bases and the J gene lost 6 bases, with 22 bases spanning the gap. The CDR3 sequence: CASSLGTLGVSDTQYF. For the CDR3, the DNA is TGTGCCAGCAGCCTCGGGACTTTAGGAGTCTCGGATACGCAGTATTTT.

This chain links TRBV4-3 with TRBJ2-5; TRBD2 matches at 12 bases. The CDR3 extends over 17 amino acids. CDR1 and CDR2 from the germline V gene are LGHNA and YSLEER. Losses at the gene ends were 11 bases for V and 5 bases for J; bases not matched to a gene: 18. DNA for the CDR3: TGCGCCCGACCTAGCGGGGGGGCGGAAGTTTCTTTGGAGACCCAGTACTTC. Its translation: CARPSGGAEVSLETQYF.

This chain connects TRBV10-3 to TRBJ2-5, with 8 bases aligning to TRBD2. Per germline, CDR1 ENHRY and CDR2 SYGVKD. J was trimmed by 2 bases and V by 3 bases; bases with no gene match: 2. The CDR3 is 14 amino acids. CDR3 sequence (DNA): TGTGCCATCAGTGATGGCGGGGGGCAAGAGACCCAGTACTTC. Protein sequence: CAISDGGGQETQYF.

This chain uses TRBV9 with TRBJ2-3, with TRBD2 matching 8 bases. Germline CDR1 is SGDLS and CDR2 is YYNGEE. The V and J ends lost 0 bases and 6 bases, in that order; junction bases with no gene match: 3. There are 14 residues in the CDR3. This CDR3 reads CASSVATGGDTQYF. The CDR3 nucleotides are TGTGCCAGCAGCGTAGCTACGGGAGGGGATACGCAGTATTTT. Full variable domain (remainder filled in from reference TRBV9 and TRBJ2-3): DSGVTQTPKHLITATGQRVTLRCSPRSGDLSVYWYQQSLDQGLQFLIQYYNGEERAKGNILERFSAQQFPDLHSELNLSSLELGDSALYFCASSVATGGDTQYFGPGTRLTVL.

The genes are TRBV30 and TRBJ2-1; no clear D. Trimming cost V 0 bases and J 9 bases, with 12 bases left between them. This CDR3 is built from 13 residues. Germline assignment: CDR1 GTSNPN and CDR2 SVGIG (reference sequence). Written as DNA, the CDR3 is TGTGCCTGGAGTGTAAAGGCGTCGGGTGAGCAGTTCTTC. This gives the protein CAWSVKASGEQFF.

J is TRBJ1-6 and V is TRBV11-2; TRBD1 aligns across 9 bases. Germline V gene data show CDR1 as SGHAT and CDR2 as FQNNGV. After removal of 4 bases from V and 2 bases from J, the junction contained 6 bases not matched to a gene. The CDR3 is 17 residues long. The CDR3 sequence is CASSSDRGIAYNSPLHF. CDR3 sequence (DNA): TGTGCCAGCAGCTCAGACAGGGGGATCGCCTATAATTCACCCCTCCACTTT.

In its sample, this clone was seen a few times. The gene calls are TRBV11-2 and TRBJ1-1; 9 bases fit TRBD1. There are 14 residues in the CDR3. Germline V lookup: CDR1 SGHAT, CDR2 FQNNGV. V was pared by 3 bases and J by 5 bases, with 4 bases of the junction left unmatched. CDR3 in DNA: TGTGCCAGCAGCTTTGGACAGGGGATTACTGAAGCTTTCTTT. Protein: CASSFGQGITEAFF.

The chain links TRBV4-1 to TRBJ2-7, with TRBD2 matching 12 bases. The CDR3 has 17 residues. Trimming cost V 1 base and J 0 bases; bases outside gene matches: 4. Germline V gives CDR1 MGHRA, CDR2 YSYEKL. CDR3 residues: CASSQGTSGANSYEQYF. CDR3 nucleotide sequence: TGCGCCAGCAGCCAAGGGACTAGCGGGGCAAACTCCTACGAGCAGTACTTC.

This chain links TRBV23-1 with TRBJ2-7; tentatively, D is TRBD1 (5 bases). TRBV23-1 is an open reading frame, and its role is uncertain. The CDR3 has 13 residues. The germline V and J ends were trimmed by 4 bases and 1 base, with 8 bases remaining between them. The CDR3 DNA follows: TGCGCCAGCAGTCTTTACAGGTCCTACGAGCAGTACTTC. Its protein is CASSLYRSYEQYF.

This chain joins TRBV30 and TRBJ1-1, with no clear D. V shed 2 bases and J shed 3 bases, with 10 bases lying between them. Germline V gene lookup returns CDR1 GTSNPN and CDR2 SVGIG (reference sequence). The CDR3 is made up of 13 amino acids. The CDR3 loop is CAWSHASYTEAFF. The CDR3 DNA is TGTGCCTGGAGTCATGCCAGCTACACTGAAGCTTTCTTT.

This clone has ten or more counts. The chain couples TRBV6-5 to TRBJ2-1; TRBD1 agrees at 10 bases. The CDR3 sequence is 13 residues long. CDR1 is MNHEY and CDR2 is SVGAGI in the germline V gene. J lost 9 bases, V lost 5 bases, and 4 bases had no gene match. This CDR3 reads CASSRQGAGEQFF. The CDR3 DNA reads TGTGCCAGCAGTAGACAGGGGGCAGGTGAGCAGTTCTTC.

Comments on this clone: The same CDR3 is also encoded by other DNA sequences in this sample. This rearrangement joins TRBV7-2 to TRBJ2-2, with D unclear. This CDR3 comprises 12 residues. CDR1 and CDR2 from the germline V gene are SGHTA and FQGNSA. V lost 3 bases and J lost 1, with 0 bases in between. CDR3 region: CASSLNTGELFF. In DNA form, the CDR3 reads TGTGCCAGCAGCTTGAACACCGGGGAGCTGTTTTTT.

The chain uses TRBV30 and TRBJ1-2, with TRBD1 identical over 7 bases. The length of the CDR3 is 12 residues. The germline CDR1 and CDR2 sequences are GTSNPN and SVGIG (reference sequence). J lost 8 bases, V lost 8 bases, and 11 bases had no gene match. CDR3 in amino acids: CATTTGLVGYTF. The CDR3 DNA reads TGTGCCACTACGACAGGGCTCGTCGGCTACACCTTC.

This clone occurred a few times. CDR3 amino acids: CAWSVYSGTEAFF. The CDR3, as DNA: TGTGCCTGGAGTGTATATTCGGGCACTGAAGCTTTCTTT. The chain is built from TRBV30 and TRBJ1-1; D ambiguous. CDR3 length: 13 amino acids. V gave up 0 bases and J gave up 4 bases, with 9 bases separating them. Germline-derived CDR1 and CDR2 are GTSNPN and SVGIG (reference sequence).

The genes are TRBV25-1 and TRBJ1-6, with 9 bases matching TRBD1. Germline loops: CDR1 MGHDK, CDR2 SYGVNS. Unmatched junction bases numbered 5, after V lost 3 bases and J lost 8 bases. The CDR3 covers 15 residues. CDR3 in amino acids: CASSDPGTGYSPLHF. The CDR3 coding sequence is TGTGCCAGCAGTGATCCCGGGACAGGGTATTCACCCCTCCACTTT.

The chain links TRBV6-5 to TRBJ1-1; TRBD1 might be the D (6 bases). Germline V gene lookup returns CDR1 MNHEY and CDR2 SVGAGI. The CDR3 sequence is 15 residues long. V was shortened by 5 bases and J by 6 bases, with 19 bases between the two germline ends. CDR3 DNA: TGTGCCAGCAGTCCCCCCACAGGGAGGCACGCTGAAGCTTTCTTT. Translating gives CASSPPTGRHAEAFF.

The J gene is TRBJ1-2, the V gene TRBV6-1; D not certain. Per the germline V gene, CDR1 is MNHNS and CDR2 is SASEGT. The CDR3 contains 11 residues. With 10 bases removed from V and 3 bases from J, the gap between germline ends came to 9 bases. The CDR3 loop is CAIASYYGYTF. In DNA form, the CDR3 reads TGTGCCATCGCCTCTTACTATGGCTACACCTTC.

The V gene is TRBV9, the J gene TRBJ2-3, with 8 bases identical to TRBD2. Trimming at V came to 0 bases and at J to 3 bases, leaving 3 bases not matched to a gene. The CDR3 runs 15 residues. Germline values: CDR1 SGDLS, CDR2 YYNGEE. This CDR3 is CASSVAGGPTDTQYF. The CDR3 DNA is TGTGCCAGCAGCGTAGCGGGGGGGCCAACAGATACGCAGTATTTT.

This clone was counted a few times. The chain combines TRBV29-1 with TRBJ2-7, with 12 nucleotides matching TRBD2. CDR3 size: 14 residues. V gave up 6 bases and J gave up 2 bases; unmatched junction bases: 5. Looked up from germline, CDR1 is SQVTM and CDR2 is ANQGSEA. The CDR3 loop is CSVILAGGTYEQYF. The CDR3 coding sequence is TGCAGCGTCATACTAGCGGGAGGCACCTACGAGCAGTACTTC.

The gene calls are TRBV12-5 and TRBJ2-7; 9 nucleotides line up with TRBD1. The CDR3 loop spans 15 amino acids. The germline CDR1 and CDR2 sequences are LGHNT and FRNRAP. The ends lost 5 bases at V and 0 bases at J; junction bases unmatched: 5. CDR3: CASGGDRGSSYEQYF. The CDR3 DNA sequence: TGTGCTAGTGGTGGTGACAGGGGGAGCTCCTACGAGCAGTACTTC.